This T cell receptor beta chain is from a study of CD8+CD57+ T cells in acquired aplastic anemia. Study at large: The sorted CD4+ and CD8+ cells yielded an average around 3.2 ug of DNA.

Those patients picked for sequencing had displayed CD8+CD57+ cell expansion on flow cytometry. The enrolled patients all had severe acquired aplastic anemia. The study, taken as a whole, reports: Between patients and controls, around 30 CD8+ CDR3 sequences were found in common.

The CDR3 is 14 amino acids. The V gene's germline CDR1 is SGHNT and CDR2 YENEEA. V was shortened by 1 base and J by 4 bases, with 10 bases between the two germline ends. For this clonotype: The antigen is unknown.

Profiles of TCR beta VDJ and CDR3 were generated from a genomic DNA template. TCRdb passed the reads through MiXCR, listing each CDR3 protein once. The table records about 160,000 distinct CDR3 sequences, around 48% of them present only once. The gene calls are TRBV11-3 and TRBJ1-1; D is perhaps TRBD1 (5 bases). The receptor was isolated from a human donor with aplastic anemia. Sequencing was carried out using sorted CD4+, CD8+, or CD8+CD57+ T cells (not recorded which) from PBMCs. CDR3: CASSLGGLGTEAFF. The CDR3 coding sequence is TGTGCCAGCAGCTTAGGGGGGTTGGGCACTGAAGCTTTCTTT. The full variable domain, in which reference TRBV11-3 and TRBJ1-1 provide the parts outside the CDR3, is EAGVVQSPRYKIIEKKQPVAFWCNPISGHNTLYWYLQNLGQGPELLIRYENEEAVDDSQLPKDRFSAERLKGVDSTLKIQPAELGDSAVYLCASSLGGLGTEAFFGQGTRLTVV.